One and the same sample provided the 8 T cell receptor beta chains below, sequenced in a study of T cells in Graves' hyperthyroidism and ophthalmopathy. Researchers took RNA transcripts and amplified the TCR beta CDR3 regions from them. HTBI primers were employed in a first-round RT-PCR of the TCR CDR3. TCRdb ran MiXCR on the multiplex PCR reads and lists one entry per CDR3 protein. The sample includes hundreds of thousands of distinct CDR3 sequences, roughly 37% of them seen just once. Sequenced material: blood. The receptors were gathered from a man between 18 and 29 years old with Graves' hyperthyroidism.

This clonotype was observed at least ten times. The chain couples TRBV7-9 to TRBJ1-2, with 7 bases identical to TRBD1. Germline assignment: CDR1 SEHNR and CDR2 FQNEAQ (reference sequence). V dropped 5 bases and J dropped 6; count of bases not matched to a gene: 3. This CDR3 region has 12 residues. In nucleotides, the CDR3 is TGTGCCAGCAGCCCAGGGGGTGATGGCTACACCTTC. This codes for CASSPGGDGYTF.

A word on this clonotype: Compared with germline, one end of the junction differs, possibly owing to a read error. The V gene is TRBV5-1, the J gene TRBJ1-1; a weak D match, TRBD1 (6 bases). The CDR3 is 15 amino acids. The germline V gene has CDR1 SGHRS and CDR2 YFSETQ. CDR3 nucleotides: TGCGCCAGCAGCTTGGACTTCCAGGGGAACGCTGAAGCTTTCTTT. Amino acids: CASSLDFQGNAEAFF.

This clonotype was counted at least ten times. The CDR3 loop reads CSASAAGAETQYF. In DNA, the CDR3 is TGCAGTGCTAGCGCGGCCGGGGCAGAGACCCAGTACTTC. The chain uses TRBV20-1 and TRBJ2-5; D may be TRBD1 or TRBD2 (5 bases each). The ends were cut back, 3 bases at V and 4 bases at J, with 12 bases in the middle. This CDR3 is built from 13 residues. CDR1 and CDR2 (germline): DFQATT, SNEGSKA (reference sequence).

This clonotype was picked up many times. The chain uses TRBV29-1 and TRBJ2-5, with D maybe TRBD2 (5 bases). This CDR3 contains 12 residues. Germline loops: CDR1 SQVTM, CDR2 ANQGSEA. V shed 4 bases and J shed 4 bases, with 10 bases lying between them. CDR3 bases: TGCAGCGTTGTGGGGAGAAGAGAGACCCAGTACTTC. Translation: CSVVGRRETQYF.

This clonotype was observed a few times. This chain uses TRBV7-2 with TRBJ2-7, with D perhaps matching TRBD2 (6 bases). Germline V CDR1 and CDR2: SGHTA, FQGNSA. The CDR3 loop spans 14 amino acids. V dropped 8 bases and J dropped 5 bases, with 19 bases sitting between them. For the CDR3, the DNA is TGTGCCAGCCAACTGGAGGGGACTTTGGACGAGCAGTACTTC. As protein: CASQLEGTLDEQYF.

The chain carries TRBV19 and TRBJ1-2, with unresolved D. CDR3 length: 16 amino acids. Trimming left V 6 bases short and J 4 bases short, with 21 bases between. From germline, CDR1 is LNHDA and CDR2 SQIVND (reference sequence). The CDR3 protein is CASSPSGVLRAYGYTF. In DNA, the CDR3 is TGTGCCAGTAGCCCTTCCGGGGTTCTGCGGGCCTATGGCTACACCTTC.

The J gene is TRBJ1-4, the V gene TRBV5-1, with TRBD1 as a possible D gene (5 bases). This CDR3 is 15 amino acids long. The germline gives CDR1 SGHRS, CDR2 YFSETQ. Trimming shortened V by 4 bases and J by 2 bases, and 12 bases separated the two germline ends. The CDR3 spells CASSRIGATNEKLFF. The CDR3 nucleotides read TGCGCCAGCAGCAGAATCGGGGCGACTAATGAAAAACTGTTTTTT.

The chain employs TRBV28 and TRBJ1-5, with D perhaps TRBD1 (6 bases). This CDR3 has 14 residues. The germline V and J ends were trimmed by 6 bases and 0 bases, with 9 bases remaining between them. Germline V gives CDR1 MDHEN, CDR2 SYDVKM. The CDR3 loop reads CASRSTGSNQPQHF. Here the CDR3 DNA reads TGTGCCAGCAGATCGACAGGTAGCAATCAGCCCCAGCATTTT.